This is a list of T cell receptor beta chains from one sample in a study of blood T cell repertoires in COVID-19. This table comes from immunoSEQ multiplex PCR, and its TCRdb copy is limited to in-frame clones, with some not included. The table records 200,000 to 250,000 clones, about 88% of them present only once. The sequenced sample consisted of peripheral blood. These receptors originate from a woman in her sixties or seventies with active or convalescent COVID-19. Each CDR3 is given with its conserved first and last residue. D genes are given only for firm matches. Clone size, where shown, is once, few, many, or a class for clones that have expanded.

TRBJ1-2 TRBD1 TRBV11-2 NA CASIRTGMNYGYTF TGTGCCAGCATCCGGACAGGGATGAACTATGGCTACACCTTC
TRBJ1-1 TRBD1 TRBV6-5 few CASSRTGAEAFF TGTGCCAGCAGCCGAACAGGGGCTGAAGCTTTCTTT
TRBJ2-1 NA TRBV3-1/TRBV3-2 NA CASSRIGGEQFF TGTGCCAGCAGCCGTATAGGAGGGGAGCAGTTCTTC
TRBJ2-2 TRBD2 TRBV13 NA CASSPGGLHAGELFF TGTGCCAGCAGCCCGGGGGGGTTACACGCCGGGGAGCTGTTTTTT
TRBJ1-2 TRBD1 TRBV4-3 NA CASSQYRQGNYGYTF TGCGCCAGCAGCCAATATCGACAGGGCAACTATGGCTACACCTTC
TRBJ1-1 NA TRBV7-3 NA CASSSHMNTEAFF TGTGCCAGCAGCTCCCACATGAACACTGAAGCTTTCTTT
TRBJ1-4 NA TRBV2 NA CAVRDEKLFF TGTGCCGTCCGGGATGAAAAACTGTTTTTT
TRBJ1-1 TRBD1 TRBV7-3 NA CASSLGTGRGTEAFF TGTGCCAGCAGCTTGGGGACAGGGAGGGGGACTGAAGCTTTCTTT
TRBJ1-1 NA TRBV5-6 NA CASWDTLNTEAFF TGTGCCAGTTGGGACACCTTGAACACTGAAGCTTTCTTT
TRBJ1-2 TRBD1 TRBV19 once CASSMFGTGYGYTF TGTGCCAGTAGTATGTTTGGGACAGGGTACGGCTACACCTTC
TRBJ1-1 NA TRBV14 NA CASSPDSAVTEAFF TGTGCCAGCAGCCCGGACAGTGCGGTCACTGAAGCTTTCTTT
TRBJ2-7 NA TRBV5-4 NA CASSSELNHYEQYF TGTGCCAGCAGCTCTGAACTGAACCACTACGAGCAGTACTTC
TRBJ2-2 TRBD2 TRBV9 NA CASSPGGRITGELFF TGTGCCAGCTCTCCGGGGGGGAGAATCACCGGGGAGCTGTTTTTT
TRBJ2-4 TRBD1 TRBV5-1 NA CASSSGQGGSKNIQYF TGCGCCAGCAGCTCGGGACAGGGAGGGTCCAAAAACATTCAGTACTTC
TRBJ2-7 NA TRBV11-3 NA CASSLGGHEQYF TGTGCCAGCAGCTTAGGAGGTCACGAGCAGTACTTC
TRBJ1-6 NA TRBV9 few CASSVVDEGNSPLHF TGTGCCAGCAGCGTAGTGGACGAGGGAAATTCACCCCTCCACTTT
TRBJ2-2 NA TRBV7-2 once CASSQVLNTGELFF TGTGCCAGCAGCCAAGTTCTAAACACCGGGGAGCTGTTTTTT
TRBJ2-6 NA TRBV5-1 NA CASRQTDSGANVLTF TGCGCCAGCAGACAGACAGACTCTGGGGCCAACGTCCTGACTTTC
TRBJ2-7 TRBD1 TRBV4-1 NA CASSHPPTGVAEQYF TGCGCCAGCAGCCATCCCCCGACAGGGGTGGCCGAGCAGTACTTC
TRBJ2-7 TRBD2 TRBV5-1 once CASSLGSGGPYEQYF TGCGCCAGCAGCTTGGGGAGCGGGGGGCCCTACGAGCAGTACTTC
TRBJ2-7 NA TRBV19 NA CASSIAGSAVEQYF TGTGCCAGTAGTATAGCAGGTTCCGCCGTCGAGCAGTACTTC
TRBJ2-5 TRBD1 TRBV6-4 NA CASSYRGTSYF TGTGCCAGCAGCTACAGGGGTACCTCCTACTTC
TRBJ1-1 TRBD1 TRBV2 NA CASKGLRGTEAFF TGTGCCAGCAAGGGGCTCAGGGGGACTGAAGCTTTCTTT
TRBJ1-5 TRBD1 TRBV19 NA CASSVNLGTASNQPQHF TGTGCCAGTAGTGTAAACCTTGGGACAGCTTCCAATCAGCCCCAGCATTTT
TRBJ1-2 TRBD1 TRBV5-1 NA CASSLDDRGIIYTF TGCGCCAGCAGCTTGGATGACAGGGGTATTATCTACACCTTC
TRBJ2-2 NA TRBV7-2 NA CASSLKQGTGELFF TGTGCCAGCAGCTTAAAGCAGGGGACCGGGGAGCTGTTTTTT
TRBJ2-7 NA TRBV18 NA CASSPPGSHEQYF TGTGCCAGCTCACCCCCAGGGTCCCACGAGCAGTACTTC
TRBJ1-5 NA TRBV28 NA CASRDWDLGGGNQPQHF TGTGCCAGCAGAGATTGGGACCTCGGAGGGGGCAATCAGCCCCAGCATTTT
TRBJ1-1 NA TRBV6-5 NA CASSIRGGNTEAFF TGTGCCAGCAGCATAAGGGGGGGAAACACTGAAGCTTTCTTT
TRBJ1-1 NA TRBV29-1 NA CSVGTGLNTEAFF TGCAGCGTTGGCACAGGGTTGAACACTGAAGCTTTCTTT
TRBJ1-5 NA TRBV24-1 NA CATSDRGAWGQPQHF TGTGCCACCAGTGACCGTGGGGCCTGGGGACAGCCCCAGCATTTT
TRBJ2-2 TRBD2 TRBV27 NA CASSQGLAGGLNTGELFF TGTGCCAGCAGCCAAGGACTAGCGGGGGGGCTGAACACCGGGGAGCTGTTTTTT
TRBJ1-2 TRBD1 TRBV19 NA CASSIAPTGSYGYTF TGTGCCAGTAGTATAGCCCCGACAGGGAGCTATGGCTACACCTTC
TRBJ1-1 NA TRBV9 NA CASSVGSGRAFF TGTGCCAGCAGCGTAGGATCCGGGAGAGCTTTCTTT
TRBJ2-6 TRBD1 TRBV19 NA CASTTQGAGANVLTF TGTGCCAGTACCACCCAGGGGGCTGGGGCCAACGTCCTGACTTTC
TRBJ1-1 TRBD1 TRBV6-5 NA CASSSGTGGQEAFF TGTGCCAGCAGTTCGGGGACAGGGGGCCAGGAGGCTTTCTTT
TRBJ2-7 NA TRBV21-1 NA CASIWAASSYEQYF TGTGCCAGCATTTGGGCAGCAAGTTCCTACGAGCAGTACTTC
TRBJ2-5 NA TRBV18 NA CASSLVQQETQYF TGTGCCAGCTCCTTGGTGCAGCAAGAGACCCAGTACTTC
TRBJ1-6 TRBD1 TRBV5-6 NA CASSFNPRGQGYNSPLHF TGTGCCAGCAGCTTCAATCCGCGTGGACAGGGTTATAATTCACCCCTCCACTTT
TRBJ1-1 TRBD1 TRBV6-5 NA CASSRQGNTEAFF TGTGCCAGCAGTAGACAGGGAAACACTGAAGCTTTCTTT
TRBJ2-1 NA TRBV7-2 NA CASSSGQGPVDEQFF TGTGCCAGCAGCTCAGGCCAAGGCCCTGTTGATGAGCAGTTCTTC
TRBJ2-5 NA TRBV11-2 NA CASSLGLSETQYF TGTGCCAGCAGCTTAGGACTGAGCGAGACCCAGTACTTC
TRBJ2-7 NA TRBV6-6 NA CASSYRGTYEQYF TGTGCCAGCAGTTACAGGGGGACCTACGAGCAGTACTTC
TRBJ1-6 NA TRBV25-1 NA CASSEIASSPLHF TGTGCCAGCAGTGAGATAGCCAGCTCACCCCTCCACTTT
TRBJ1-2 TRBD1 TRBV6-2/TRBV6-3 NA CASSYTQGNGYTF TGTGCCAGCAGTTACACACAGGGGAATGGCTACACCTTC
TRBJ1-4 NA TRBV3-1/TRBV3-2 once CASSQGTRNEKLFF TGTGCCAGCAGCCAAGGGACAAGGAATGAAAAACTGTTTTTT
TRBJ1-5 NA TRBV28 NA CASGGSGETRHF TGTGCCAGCGGGGGGTCGGGGGAAACTAGGCATTTT
TRBJ1-1 NA TRBV11-3 NA CASSRTTFTEAFF TGTGCCAGCAGCCGGACTACTTTCACTGAAGCTTTCTTT
TRBJ2-2 TRBD2 TRBV3-1/TRBV3-2 NA CASSFAGGTGELFF TGTGCCAGCAGCTTCGCGGGGGGGACCGGGGAGCTGTTTTTT
TRBJ1-1 NA TRBV5-5 NA CASSSDTAAEAFF TGTGCCAGCAGCTCCGACACTGCTGCTGAAGCTTTCTTT
TRBJ2-2 TRBD1 TRBV10-2 NA CASREQGSTGELFF TGCGCCAGCCGTGAACAGGGGTCGACCGGGGAGCTGTTTTTT